Listed below are T cell receptor beta chains from one sample, sequenced in a study of T cell repertoires in cytomegalovirus infection. From the reads, TCRdb called clonotypes with MiXCR, one entry per CDR3 protein. This sample yields around 170,000 distinct CDR3 sequences, of which over 15% are seen a single time; roughly 20% belongs to the top ten. The specimen sequenced was CD8+ T cells from PBMCs. The receptors stem from a human donor in good health (CMV status not recorded). Some clones in this sample may be carry-over from other donors' samples. CDR3s include the opening cysteine and the closing phenylalanine or tryptophan. D genes are given only for firm matches. Size is omitted from some rows. Given values are once, few, many or a class for expanded clones.

J gene | clone size | V gene | D gene | CDR3 DNA | CDR3 protein
TRBJ2-5 | few | TRBV28 | NA | TGTGCCAGCCTCGGGGGTCTGCAAGAGACCCAGTACTTC | CASLGGLQETQYF
TRBJ1-2 | NA | TRBV7-9 | NA | TGTGCCAGCAGCTCAGCCCGGGCACCGTCTAACTATGGCTACACCTTC | CASSSARAPSNYGYTF
TRBJ2-7 | NA | TRBV6-1 | NA | TGTGCCAGCACCTCAGGGCGGGGGCAGGTGGACGAGCAGTACTTC | CASTSGRGQVDEQYF
TRBJ2-5 | few | TRBV6-6 | TRBD1 | TGTGCCAGCAGCCTGTTAACAGGGGGCTGGAGGGAAGAGACCCAGTACTTC | CASSLLTGGWREETQYF
TRBJ2-7 | many | TRBV7-8 | NA | TGTGCCAGCAGCTTAGAGGAGAAGGGGTCCTACGAGCAGTACTTC | CASSLEEKGSYEQYF
TRBJ2-6 | NA | TRBV12-3/TRBV12-4 | NA | TGTGCCAGCAGTCCCTCCCCAGGGTCCCCTGGGGCCAACGTCCTGACTTTC | CASSPSPGSPGANVLTF
TRBJ1-1 | NA | TRBV7-9 | NA | TGTGCCAGCAGCTTTAGCCGACGGCCCAACACTGAAGCTTTCTTT | CASSFSRRPNTEAFF
TRBJ2-5 | many | TRBV6-2/TRBV6-3 | NA | TGTGCCAGCAGTTACGGAACAACTACCCCACAAGAGACCCAGTACTTC | CASSYGTTTPQETQYF
TRBJ2-1 | few | TRBV6-6 | NA | TGTGCCAGCACTCCCGGGAGTACGCCTAATGAGCAGTTCTTC | CASTPGSTPNEQFF
TRBJ2-2 | NA | TRBV7-8 | TRBD2 | TGTGCCAGCAGCTTAGTGCTGACGGGAGGGGCCGGGGAGCTGTTTTTT | CASSLVLTGGAGELFF
TRBJ2-5 | few | TRBV14 | NA | TGTGCCAGCAGCCAAATGACAGGACAAGAGACCCAGTACTTC | CASSQMTGQETQYF
TRBJ1-5 | NA | TRBV5-6 | TRBD1 | TGTGCCAGCAGCCCTATCGGGACAGCGACTAATCAGCCCCAGCATTTT | CASSPIGTATNQPQHF
TRBJ2-1 | NA | TRBV6-1 | TRBD1 | TGTGCCAGCAGTCTGGACAGGGAGGATGAGCAGTTCTTC | CASSLDREDEQFF
TRBJ1-3 | NA | TRBV4-3 | NA | TGCGCCAGCAGCCCCGGACGCTCTGGAAACACCATATATTTT | CASSPGRSGNTIYF
TRBJ2-1 | few | TRBV6-2/TRBV6-3 | TRBD1 | TGTGCCAGCAGGGACAGGGCGACCTACAATGAGCAGTTCTTC | CASRDRATYNEQFF
TRBJ1-1 | NA | TRBV29-1 | TRBD1 | TGCAGCGTTGAATCCCGAGCAGTATACCGGGACAGCGGCACTGAAGCTTTCTTT | CSVESRAVYRDSGTEAFF